Below, 28 T cell receptor beta chains from the same sample are listed, as sequenced in a study of vaccination and CD4 T cells after COVID-19 (dated by TCRdb to between 2021 and 2023). For these TCRs, the target antigens are not known. The sample's treatment or condition, from its label and the paper: approximately 10-day PBMC culture with coronavirus spike peptide pools or control peptides (ViraFEST assay). Libraries were constructed by PCR. Instrument used: Illumina iSeq 100. TCR sequencing of DNA from cultured CD4+ T cells used the Oncomine TCR Beta short-read assay at the Johns Hopkins FTIC core. TCRdb trimmed public reads at Q25 via fastp, called clones via MiXCR and kept in-frame beta chains. Each record represents a unique CDR3 protein, reported with the most common genes and DNA among its rows. Recorded for this sample are about 17,000 distinct CDR3 sequences; roughly half of them occurred a single time. The biggest ten clones account for 15% to 20% of the sample.

The specimen was CD4+ T cells from blood, cultured in vitro. Receptors originate from a human donor who had recovered from COVID-19.

A note on this clonotype: A read error may account for a junction end that differs from germline. The chain uses TRBV7-7 and TRBJ2-5, with D possibly being TRBD1 or TRBD2 (5 bases each). Germline V gene data show CDR1 as SSHAT and CDR2 as FNYEAQ (reference sequence). CDR3 length: 16 residues. The CDR3 bases are TGTGCTAGCAGCCCTCGGGCAGGGAGACCAGGAGAGACCCAGTACTTC. It is translated as CASSPRAGRPGETQYF.

A few counts support this clonotype. V and J are TRBV7-6 and TRBJ2-5; D is possibly TRBD1 (6 bases). Trimming shortened V by 5 bases and J by 1 base, and 14 bases separated the two germline ends. Germline V gene sequence: CDR1 SGHVS, CDR2 FNYEAQ. The CDR3 is 15 residues long. CDR3 amino acids: CASSLLTGSQETQYF. In nucleotides, the CDR3 is TGTGCCAGCAGCCTACTAACAGGGAGCCAAGAGACCCAGTACTTC.

A few counts support this clonotype. The chain is built from TRBV20-1 and TRBJ1-2; D remains ambiguous. The CDR3 is 14 amino acids. CDR1 and CDR2 from the germline V gene are DFQATT and SNEGSKA (reference sequence). V was cut by 0 bases and J by 4 bases, with 12 bases left in between. This chain's CDR3 is CSARDLETIYGYTF. DNA of the CDR3: TGCAGTGCTAGAGACCTGGAGACGATCTATGGCTACACCTTC.

The rearrangement uses TRBV11-3 and TRBJ1-2; the D is unclear. V was cut by 5 bases and J by 7 bases, with 14 bases left in between. The germline gives CDR1 SGHNT, CDR2 YENEEA. The length of the CDR3 is 13 residues. CDR3 residues: CASSRGFRGGYTF. CDR3 DNA sequence: TGTGCCAGCAGCCGCGGGTTCCGGGGTGGCTACACCTTC.

The table lists this clonotype with a few counts. The gene calls are TRBV7-9 and TRBJ2-5; 14 positions agree with TRBD2. Germline CDR1 is SEHNR and CDR2 is FQNEAQ (reference sequence). This CDR3 has 18 residues. With 5 bases clipped from V and 4 bases from J, the junction kept 12 bases outside the gene matches. This chain's CDR3 is CASSQGTSGGYWGETQYF. In DNA form, the CDR3 reads TGTGCCAGCAGCCAGGGGACTAGCGGGGGCTACTGGGGAGAGACCCAGTACTTC. The full variable domain, rest sourced from reference TRBV7-9 and TRBJ2-5, is DTGVSQNPRHKITKRGQNVTFRCDPISEHNRLYWYRQTLGQGPEFLTYFQNEAQLEKSRLLSDRFSAERPKGSFSTLEIQRTEQGDSAMYLCASSQGTSGGYWGETQYFGPGTRLLVL.

CDR3 in DNA: TGCGCCAGCAGAAGACAGGCCACTGAAGCTTTCTTT. Its translation is CASRRQATEAFF. The chain couples TRBV10-1 to TRBJ1-1, with D possibly matching TRBD1 (6 bases). Germline assignment: CDR1 WNHNN and CDR2 SYGVQD (reference sequence). Trimming stripped 6 bases from V and 4 bases from J, with 9 bases between. This CDR3 spans 12 amino acids.

V gene TRBV20-1 combines with J gene TRBJ2-7, with unresolved D. Germline V CDR1 and CDR2: DFQATT, SNEGSKA (reference sequence). The length of the CDR3 is 14 residues. The germline V and J ends were trimmed by 1 base and 2 bases, with 12 bases remaining between them. CDR3 sequence: CSARVSSRAYEQYF. The DNA for the CDR3 is TGCAGTGCTAGAGTGTCTAGTCGTGCCTACGAGCAGTACTTC.

DNA for the CDR3: TGTGCCACCGCCGAGTCAGGGGGCCTTCTGTTCTTC. Encoded protein: CATAESGGLLFF. The rearrangement links TRBV7-3 to TRBJ2-1; 8 nucleotides align to TRBD1. The ends lost 10 bases at V and 15 bases at J; junction bases unmatched: 14. The CDR3 is 12 residues long. Germline V lookup: CDR1 SGHTA, CDR2 FQGTGA. Supplemented by reference TRBV7-3 and TRBJ2-1, the full variable domain reads GAGVSQTPSNKVTEKGKYVELRCDPISGHTALYWYRQSLGQGPEFLIYFQGTGAADDSGLPNDRFFAVRPEGSVSTLKIQRTERGDSAVYLCATAESGGLLFFGPGTRLTVL.

Only a few counts were recorded for this clonotype. The chain uses TRBV7-9 and TRBJ2-5; D is unresolved. Germline V gene sequence: CDR1 SEHNR, CDR2 FQNEAQ (reference sequence). CDR3 size: 12 residues. V was shortened by 1 base and J by 10 bases, with 10 bases between the two germline ends. The CDR3 DNA is TGTGCCAGCAGCTTAGGCCAACTCGGCCAGTACTTC. Protein product: CASSLGQLGQYF.

The chain joins TRBV9 to TRBJ1-1; D perhaps matches TRBD1 (5 bases). CDR1 and CDR2 (germline): SGDLS, YYNGEE. V dropped 3 bases and J dropped 11 bases, with 17 bases sitting between them. CDR3 size: 13 residues. The chain's CDR3 is CASSAGAVPPAFF. As DNA, the CDR3 is TGTGCCAGCAGCGCCGGGGCAGTCCCCCCGGCTTTCTTT. The full variable domain, completed using reference TRBV9 and TRBJ1-1, is DSGVTQTPKHLITATGQRVTLRCSPRSGDLSVYWYQQSLDQGLQFLIQYYNGEERAKGNILERFSAQQFPDLHSELNLSSLELGDSALYFCASSAGAVPPAFFGQGTRLTVV.

By frequency in the sample, this clonotype is large. The chain couples TRBV15 to TRBJ1-1; TRBD1 aligns across 7 bases. The length of the CDR3 is 14 residues. V dropped 4 bases and J dropped 3; count of bases not matched to a gene: 5. Germline CDR1 is LNHNV and CDR2 is YYDKDF (reference sequence). In DNA form, the CDR3 reads TGTGCCACCAGCACGGGACAGAGGGACACTGAAGCTTTCTTT. Translation: CATSTGQRDTEAFF.

This sequence joins TRBV6-1 and TRBJ1-1; unclear D gene. V shed 6 bases and J shed 2 bases, with 4 bases lying between them. The CDR3 has 11 residues. Looked up from germline, CDR1 is MNHNS and CDR2 is SASEGT. CDR3 protein: CASRRNTEAFF. The CDR3 DNA reads TGTGCCAGCAGACGTAACACTGAAGCTTTCTTT.

The V call is TRBV2, the J call TRBJ2-1, with TRBD1 matching over 8 bases. Trimming at V came to 8 bases and at J to 4 bases, leaving 10 bases not matched to a gene. Per germline, CDR1 SNHLY and CDR2 FYNNEI. The CDR3 is 15 amino acids. CDR3 in amino acids: CASRGRTGIYNEQFF. CDR3 bases: TGTGCCAGCCGCGGCCGGACAGGGATTTACAATGAGCAGTTCTTC.

The gene calls are TRBV6-1 and TRBJ1-1, with 7 bases fitting TRBD1. This CDR3 has 13 residues. V shed 7 bases, J shed 6 bases, and the junction held 8 bases outside the gene matches. CDR1 is MNHNS and CDR2 is SASEGT in the germline V gene. The CDR3 DNA reads TGTGCCAGCACCCAGGGGGGATTAGCTGAAGCTTTCTTT. Amino acids: CASTQGGLAEAFF.

The chain couples TRBV6-1 to TRBJ1-2, with TRBD1 matching 7 bases. Unmatched junction bases numbered 5, after V lost 4 bases and J lost 3 bases. Germline CDR1 is MNHNS and CDR2 is SASEGT. CDR3 length equals 14 residues. The CDR3 is CASSVAGTDYGYTF. CDR3 DNA sequence: TGTGCCAGCAGTGTTGCCGGGACAGACTATGGCTACACCTTC.

This clonotype was seen more than once but under ten times. V usage is TRBV20-1 and J usage is TRBJ2-7; D unresolved. Deletions cut 1 base from V and 3 bases from J, with 13 bases between. The CDR3 totals 14 residues. Germline V gene sequence: CDR1 DFQATT, CDR2 SNEGSKA (reference sequence). The DNA of the CDR3 is TGCAGTGCTAGAGGGCAACTAAGCAACTACGAGCAGTACTTC. It is translated as CSARGQLSNYEQYF.

The rearrangement uses TRBV25-1 and TRBJ2-3, with 7 bases matching TRBD2. There are 16 residues in the CDR3. Germline values: CDR1 MGHDK, CDR2 SYGVNS. Unmatched junction bases numbered 7, after V lost 0 bases and J lost 4 bases. Here the CDR3 DNA reads TGTGCCAGCAGTGAATACTCGGGGGGACTCGCAGATACGCAGTATTTT. Translating it yields CASSEYSGGLADTQYF.

J is TRBJ1-3 and V is TRBV6-1; the match to TRBD1 covers 9 bases. The CDR3 spans 16 residues. Per germline, CDR1 MNHNS and CDR2 SASEGT. V was clipped by 8 bases and J by 3 bases; unmatched bases: 11. The DNA of the CDR3 is TGTGCCAGCGGCAACCCGGGACAGGGAGGTGGAAACACCATATATTTT. It codes for CASGNPGQGGGNTIYF.

V and J are TRBV15 and TRBJ2-3; D unclear. Per germline, CDR1 LNHNV and CDR2 YYDKDF (reference sequence). V gave up 0 bases and J gave up 3 bases, with 4 bases separating them. CDR3 size: 13 residues. CDR3 DNA: TGTGCCACCAGCAGAGATTGGACAGATACGCAGTATTTT. It is translated as CATSRDWTDTQYF.

The chain recombines TRBV11-3 with TRBJ2-3; D may be TRBD1 or TRBD2 (5 bases each). Germline V gene data show CDR1 as SGHNT and CDR2 as YENEEA. V shed 5 bases and J shed 8 bases, with 14 bases lying between them. The CDR3 totals 13 residues. CDR3: CASSLRGRRTQYF. In DNA, the CDR3 is TGTGCCAGCAGCCTTCGGGGCCGCCGTACGCAGTATTTT. The variable domain in full, with the rest retrieved from reference TRBV11-3 and TRBJ2-3, is EAGVVQSPRYKIIEKKQPVAFWCNPISGHNTLYWYLQNLGQGPELLIRYENEEAVDDSQLPKDRFSAERLKGVDSTLKIQPAELGDSAVYLCASSLRGRRTQYFGPGTRLTVL.

J is TRBJ2-1 and V is TRBV11-3; 10 positions agree with TRBD2. The length of the CDR3 is 13 residues. Germline values: CDR1 SGHNT, CDR2 YENEEA. V was clipped by 5 bases and J by 15 bases; unmatched bases: 10. CDR3 sequence: CASSPGPLAGAFF. The CDR3, as DNA: TGTGCCAGCAGCCCAGGACCCCTAGCGGGAGCGTTCTTC.

In this sample, this clonotype turned up a few times. The V call is TRBV6-1, the J call TRBJ1-2, with 9 bases aligning to TRBD1. This CDR3 region has 14 residues. Trimming removed 8 bases from V and 0 bases from J; junction bases left unmatched: 4. Per germline, CDR1 MNHNS and CDR2 SASEGT. The CDR3 nucleotides read TGTGCCAGCGTAACAGGGGGCGCTAACTATGGCTACACCTTC. This encodes CASVTGGANYGYTF.

V is TRBV12-5 and J is TRBJ1-2, with no clear D. The germline V and J ends were trimmed by 3 bases and 0 bases, with 5 bases remaining between them. Per germline, CDR1 LGHNT and CDR2 FRNRAP. CDR3 length: 13 residues. The CDR3 region is CASGFRSNYGYTF. The DNA for the CDR3 is TGTGCTAGTGGTTTTCGATCTAACTATGGCTACACCTTC.

This sequence joins TRBV18 and TRBJ2-7, with D unresolved. The CDR3 totals 14 residues. In germline, CDR1 is KGHSH, CDR2 LQKENI. V dropped 1 base and J dropped 0 bases, with 7 bases sitting between them. CDR3 region: CASSPRPVSYEQYF. In DNA form, the CDR3 reads TGTGCCAGCTCACCACGTCCGGTCTCCTACGAGCAGTACTTC.

This clonotype has only a few counts. The genes are TRBV20-1 and TRBJ2-5; D ambiguous. The germline V gene encodes CDR1 DFQATT and CDR2 SNEGSKA (reference sequence). This CDR3 has 15 residues. V was clipped by 0 bases and J by 0 bases, with 11 bases between them. CDR3 amino acids: CSARDQRVNQETQYF. In DNA, the CDR3 is TGCAGTGCTAGAGATCAACGGGTGAACCAAGAGACCCAGTACTTC.

The CDR3 DNA reads as TGTGCCAGCAGCTCTAGCGGGAGGACTGTCACAGATACGCAGTATTTT. This translates into CASSSSGRTVTDTQYF. V and J are TRBV7-9 and TRBJ2-3; 11 nucleotides line up with TRBD2. J was trimmed by 2 bases and V by 4 bases; bases with no gene match: 5. Germline CDR1 SEHNR, CDR2 FQNEAQ (reference sequence). The CDR3 spans 16 residues.

The genes are TRBV5-4 and TRBJ2-3; no definite D call. This CDR3 is 16 amino acids long. Trimming stripped 1 base from V and 0 bases from J, with 12 bases between. Germline V gene lookup returns CDR1 SGHNT and CDR2 YYREEE (reference sequence). CDR3 loop: CASSLRRDYSTDTQYF. The DNA for the CDR3 is TGTGCCAGCAGCTTGAGAAGGGATTATAGCACAGATACGCAGTATTTT.

CDR3 in amino acids: CASSHLRTGVGYVETQYF. CDR3 sequence (DNA): TGCGCCAGCAGCCACCTCAGGACAGGGGTCGGATACGTAGAGACCCAGTACTTC. The chain has TRBV4-1 and TRBJ2-5, with 9 nucleotides matching TRBD1. This CDR3 contains 18 residues. Trimming removed 3 bases from V and 4 bases from J; junction bases left unmatched: 15. The germline gives CDR1 MGHRA, CDR2 YSYEKL.